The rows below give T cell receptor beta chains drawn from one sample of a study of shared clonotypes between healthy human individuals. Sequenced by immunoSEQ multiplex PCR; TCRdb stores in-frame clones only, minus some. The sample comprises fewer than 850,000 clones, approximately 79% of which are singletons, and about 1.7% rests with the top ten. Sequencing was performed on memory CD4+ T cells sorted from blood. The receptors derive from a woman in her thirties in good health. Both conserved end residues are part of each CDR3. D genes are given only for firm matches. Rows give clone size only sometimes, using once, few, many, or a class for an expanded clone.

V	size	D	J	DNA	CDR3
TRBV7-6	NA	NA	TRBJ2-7	TGTGCCAGCAGCAGCCCCCCATACGAGCAGTACTTC	CASSSPPYEQYF
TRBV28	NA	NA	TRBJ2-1	TGTGCCACCACTAGCTTCGATGAGCAGTTCTTC	CATTSFDEQFF
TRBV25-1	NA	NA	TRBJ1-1	TGTGCCAGCAGTGAATGGGTGGTCACTGAAGCTTTCTTT	CASSEWVVTEAFF
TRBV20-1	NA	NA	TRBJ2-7	TGCAGTGCTAGCCAGGGTTTGCAGTACTTC	CSASQGLQYF
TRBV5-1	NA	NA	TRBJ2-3	TGCGCCAGCAGCTTCCAGGGCAGGGCGACAGATACGCAGTATTTT	CASSFQGRATDTQYF
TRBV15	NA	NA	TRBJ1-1	TGTGCCACCAGCAGAGATTTGTCCACTGAAGCTTTCTTT	CATSRDLSTEAFF
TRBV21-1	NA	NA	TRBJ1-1	TGTGCCAGCAGCAAGCGCGGCCCCCAAGGAGCTTTCTTT	CASSKRGPQGAFF
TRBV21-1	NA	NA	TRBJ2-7	TGTGCCAGCAGCAAAGGCGGGACCTACACCTACGAGCAGTACTTC	CASSKGGTYTYEQYF
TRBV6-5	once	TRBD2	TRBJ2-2	TGTGCCAGCAGTTACGAGTCTAGCGGTGTCACCGGGGAGCTGTTTTTT	CASSYESSGVTGELFF
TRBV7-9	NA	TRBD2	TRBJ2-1	TGTGCCAGCAGCTTAGTTGCCGGGACTAGCGGGCGGAATGAGCAGTTCTTC	CASSLVAGTSGRNEQFF
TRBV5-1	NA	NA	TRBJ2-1	TGCGCCAGCAGTCTGTCTGCGTCTATTAGGAATTTCTACAATGAGCAGTTCTTC	CASSLSASIRNFYNEQFF
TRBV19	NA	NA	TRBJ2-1	TGTGCCAGTAGTATTCAAGGTCCCCGAACAACCTACAATGAGCAGTTCTTC	CASSIQGPRTTYNEQFF
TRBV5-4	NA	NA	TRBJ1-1	TGTGCCAGCAGCTTGCTGCAGGGATCGAACACTGAAGCTTTCTTT	CASSLLQGSNTEAFF
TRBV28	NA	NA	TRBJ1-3	TGTGCCAGCACGGCAGCTGGAAACACCATATATTTT	CASTAAGNTIYF
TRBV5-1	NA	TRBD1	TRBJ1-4	TGCGCCAGCAGGGCCGGGACAGGGGGAGAAAAACTGTTTTTT	CASRAGTGGEKLFF
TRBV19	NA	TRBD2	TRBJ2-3	TGTGCCAGTAGTATTAGCGGGGGACCTCCCACAGATACGCAGTATTTT	CASSISGGPPTDTQYF
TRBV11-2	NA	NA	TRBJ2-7	TGTGCCAGCAGCTTAGGCCCGACATCCTACGAGCAGTACTTC	CASSLGPTSYEQYF
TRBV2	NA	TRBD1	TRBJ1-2	TGTGCCAGCAGTTCCGACAGGGACTATGGCTACACCTTC	CASSSDRDYGYTF
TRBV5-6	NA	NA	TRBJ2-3	TGTGCCAGCAGCTTGGCGGGAGACCCCACAGGGACAGATACGCAGTATTTT	CASSLAGDPTGTDTQYF
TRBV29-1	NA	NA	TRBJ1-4	TGCAGCGCATACGTTAATGAAAAACTGTTTTTT	CSAYVNEKLFF
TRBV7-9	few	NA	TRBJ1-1	TGTGCCAGCAGCTTGCAGGGGTGGACTGAAGCTTTCTTT	CASSLQGWTEAFF
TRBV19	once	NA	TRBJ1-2	TGTGCCAGTAGTATTTCGGCAACCACAGCTAACTATGGCTACACCTTC	CASSISATTANYGYTF
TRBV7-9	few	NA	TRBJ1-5	TGTGCCAGCAGCTACTTAGAGATCCGGGCGGGGGTTGGTCAGCCCCAGCATTTT	CASSYLEIRAGVGQPQHF
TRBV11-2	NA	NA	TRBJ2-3	TGTGCCAGCAGCTTTGAAGTAGCCCTCGTCGTAGATACGCAGTATTTT	CASSFEVALVVDTQYF
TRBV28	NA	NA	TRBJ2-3	TGTGCCAGCAGTGACCCGCTCACAGATACGCAGTATTTT	CASSDPLTDTQYF
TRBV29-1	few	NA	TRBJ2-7	TGCAGCGCCTGCATACTAAGGGGGGGACGTTACGAGCAGTACTTC	CSACILRGGRYEQYF
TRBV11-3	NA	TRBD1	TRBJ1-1	TGTGCCAGCAGCTTGGGACAGGGCGTCGGGAACACTGAAGCTTTCTTT	CASSLGQGVGNTEAFF
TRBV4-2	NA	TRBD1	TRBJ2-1	TGTGCCAGCAGCCAAACAGGGGTTGAGCAGTTCTTC	CASSQTGVEQFF
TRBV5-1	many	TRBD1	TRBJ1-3	TGCGCCAGCAGCTGGGGGACAGCTGGAAACACCATATATTTT	CASSWGTAGNTIYF
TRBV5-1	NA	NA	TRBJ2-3	TGCGCCAGCAGCTTGGCAAGGGGGCGGGGAGATACGCAGTATTTT	CASSLARGRGDTQYF
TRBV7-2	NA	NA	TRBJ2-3	TGTGCCAGCAAATACTACCTGGAAGATACGCAGTATTTT	CASKYYLEDTQYF
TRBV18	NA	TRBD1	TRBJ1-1	TGTGCCACCCTCGCGACAGGGACCCTCGAAGCTTTCTTT	CATLATGTLEAFF
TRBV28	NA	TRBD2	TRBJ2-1	TGTGCCAGCAGGGACCGGCTAGCGGGAGGTCAGAATGAGCAGTTCTTC	CASRDRLAGGQNEQFF
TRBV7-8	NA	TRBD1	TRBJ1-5	TGTGCCAGCAGCCCGACAGGGGCCGGGGAACAGCCCCAGCATTTT	CASSPTGAGEQPQHF
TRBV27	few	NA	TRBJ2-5	TGTGCCAGCAACCCCGGGTGGGCCGAAGAGACCCAGTACTTC	CASNPGWAEETQYF
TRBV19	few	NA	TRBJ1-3	TGTGCCAGTACTACAGGGCGGCGTGGAAACACCATATATTTT	CASTTGRRGNTIYF
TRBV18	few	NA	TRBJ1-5	TGTGCCAGCTCATCTGGGTTAATTGGTTTTGCCAATCAGCCCCAGCATTTT	CASSSGLIGFANQPQHF
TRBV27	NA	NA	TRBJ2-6	TGTGCCAGCAGTTTAGGGTTGAAAAGTGGGGCCTCTGGGGCCAACGTCCTGACTTTC	CASSLGLKSGASGANVLTF
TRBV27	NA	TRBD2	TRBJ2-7	TGTGCCAGCGGCAGCGGGAGGGCCGTAGCTGAGCAGTACTTC	CASGSGRAVAEQYF
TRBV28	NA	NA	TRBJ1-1	TGTGCCACCTACCCGAACCCTGCCGGGGGGATGCGACTTGAAGCTTTCTTT	CATYPNPAGGMRLEAFF
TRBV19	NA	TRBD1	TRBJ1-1	TGTGCCAGTAGTACAACAGGGGGGATGAACACTGAAGCTTTCTTT	CASSTTGGMNTEAFF
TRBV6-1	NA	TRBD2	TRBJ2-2	TGTGCCAGCAGGCCCAGCGGGAGTGGTACCGGGGAGCTGTTTTTT	CASRPSGSGTGELFF
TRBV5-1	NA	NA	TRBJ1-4	TGCGCCAGCAGCTCGGACAGTACGGATGAAAAACTGTTTTTT	CASSSDSTDEKLFF
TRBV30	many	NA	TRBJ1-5	TGTGCCTGGAGTGTACTGGGAAATCAGCCCCAGCATTTT	CAWSVLGNQPQHF
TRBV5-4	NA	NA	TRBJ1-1	TGTGCCAGCAGCTTGGGGGGAGGGTCGACTGAAGCTTTCTTT	CASSLGGGSTEAFF
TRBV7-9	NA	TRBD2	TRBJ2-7	TGTGCCAGCAGCTCCAGCGGGAGGGCCCCTTTCGAGCAGTACTTC	CASSSSGRAPFEQYF
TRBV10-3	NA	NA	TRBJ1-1	TGTGCCATCAGTGAGGGCGGGGAAGCTTTCTTT	CAISEGGEAFF
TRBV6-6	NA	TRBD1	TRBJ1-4	TGTGCCAGCAGTCGGGACAGGTACCCAACTAATGAAAAACTGTTTTTT	CASSRDRYPTNEKLFF
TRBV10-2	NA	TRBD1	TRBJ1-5	TGCGCCAGCAGCGATACGGACAGGGTCAATCAGCCCCAGCATTTT	CASSDTDRVNQPQHF
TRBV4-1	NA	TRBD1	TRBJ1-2	TGCGCCAGCAGCCGATGGACAGGGGAGAGCTTTGGCTACACCTTC	CASSRWTGESFGYTF
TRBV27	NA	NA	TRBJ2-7	TGTGCCAGCCGGAGCGGAATCTCCTACGAGCAGTACTTC	CASRSGISYEQYF
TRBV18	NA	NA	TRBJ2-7	TGTGCCAGCTCACCGAACCGGGACAACGAGCAGTACTTC	CASSPNRDNEQYF
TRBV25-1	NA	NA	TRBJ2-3	TGTGCCAGCAGTGAATTAGCGGACTACACAGATACGCAGTATTTT	CASSELADYTDTQYF
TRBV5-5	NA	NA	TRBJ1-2	TGTGCCAGCAGCTTGGAGGTCGGTCCCTATGGCTACACCTTC	CASSLEVGPYGYTF